One T cell receptor beta chain is described in this entry. What it recognizes is unknown. The source of the sample is a study of persistence of HIV-infected CD4 T cells. Study overall: Multiple blood draws of up to 180 mL, except a couple of donors with single leukapheresis.

The immunoSEQ assay was version 4, run in survey mode. Produced via immunoSEQ multiplex PCR; TCRdb's table is partial and in-frame only. Of approximately 13,000 clones in the sample, around 68% were seen once. Lysates of CMV-infected fibroblasts at 10 ug/mL stimulated these cells. Sorting selected CD4+ T cells upregulating both CD40 ligand and CD69. Anti-CD28/CD49d costimulation, CD40-blocking antibody and enfuvirtide were given to CD8-depleted PBMCs for about 19 hours. V dropped 5 bases and J dropped 0 bases, with 18 bases sitting between them. Looked up from germline, CDR1 is SGHNT and CDR2 is YYREEE (reference sequence). The CDR3 contains 16 residues.

The source was CD4+ T cells sorted from PBMCs after approximately 20-hour stimulation, collected from a patient who received antiretroviral therapy. This TCR was recovered from an adult man with HIV who was CMV-seropositive. The chain uses TRBV5-4 and TRBJ2-7, with D possibly called TRBD1 or TRBD2 (6 bases each). The CDR3 protein is CASSLGGTMSSYEQYF. The CDR3 nucleotides read TGTGCCAGCAGTCTGGGGGGCACAATGAGCTCCTACGAGCAGTACTTC.